These 11 T cell receptor beta chains were sequenced from one sample in a study of blood T cell repertoires in COVID-19. Clones were sequenced by immunoSEQ multiplex PCR, and TCRdb holds only the in-frame ones, with some missing. The sample lists approximately 440,000 clones; about nine tenths were seen once. Sequencing was carried out using PBMCs or T cells enriched from blood (not recorded which). These receptor sequences come from a woman under 30 who had recovered from COVID-19.

The chain recombines TRBV19 with TRBJ1-4; D call uncertain. Per the germline V gene, CDR1 is LNHDA and CDR2 is SQIVND (reference sequence). CDR3 length equals 14 residues. Trimming stripped 6 bases from V and 0 bases from J, with 8 bases between. The CDR3 spells CASRRSSTNEKLFF. CDR3 nucleotides: TGTGCCAGTAGAAGGAGTTCAACTAATGAAAAACTGTTTTTT.

The chain carries TRBV5-6 and TRBJ1-1; 8 bases are shared with TRBD1. The CDR3 is 15 amino acids. Trimming took 3 bases from V and 5 from J; bases not matched to a gene: 9. CDR1 and CDR2 from the germline V gene are SGHDT and YYEEEE. Here the CDR3 reads CASSYSGGSETEAFF. CDR3 nucleotides: TGTGCCAGCAGCTATTCAGGGGGCTCAGAAACTGAAGCTTTCTTT.

This clone was detected once. The chain carries TRBV2 and TRBJ2-5; D gene ambiguous. The germline V and J ends were trimmed by 4 bases and 5 bases, with 14 bases remaining between them. CDR1 SNHLY and CDR2 FYNNEI come from the germline V gene. The CDR3 is 14 residues long. In nucleotides, the CDR3 is TGTGCCAGCAGTGGCAACTCTCGTTGGGAGACCCAGTACTTC. It translates to CASSGNSRWETQYF. Full variable domain (outside the CDR3, taken from reference TRBV2 and TRBJ2-5): EPEVTQTPSHQVTQMGQEVILRCVPISNHLYFYWYRQILGQKVEFLVSFYNNEISEKSEIFDDQFSVERPDGSNFTLKIRSTKLEDSAMYFCASSGNSRWETQYFGPGTRLLVL.

The genes are TRBV5-1 and TRBJ1-6, with D possibly TRBD1 on 6 matching bases. The CDR3 runs to 14 residues. The V end was cut by 4 bases, the J end by 6 bases, with 11 bases between. In germline, CDR1 is SGHRS, CDR2 YFSETQ. Here the CDR3 DNA reads TGCGCCAGCAGCCTCGCAGGGGTTAATTCACCCCTCCACTTT. As protein: CASSLAGVNSPLHF.

This chain joins TRBV5-8 and TRBJ2-3; D perhaps matches TRBD1 (5 bases). Trimming stripped 3 bases from V and 4 bases from J, with 15 bases between. This CDR3 has 15 amino acids. The germline V gene has CDR1 SGHTS and CDR2 YDEGEE. The DNA of the CDR3 is TGTGCCAGCAGCTCGATGGACACCAGGGCAGATACGCAGTATTTT. This translates into CASSSMDTRADTQYF.

The V call is TRBV6-1, the J call TRBJ1-5; D remains ambiguous. With 2 bases removed from V and 3 bases from J, the gap between germline ends came to 26 bases. The CDR3 totals 20 residues. Germline CDR1 reads MNHNS; CDR2 reads SASEGT. CDR3 sequence reads: CASSEKYSPGSLSYNQPQHF. The DNA of the CDR3 is TGTGCCAGCAGTGAAAAGTACTCGCCAGGATCCTTAAGTTACAATCAGCCCCAGCATTTT.

The chain links TRBV10-2 to TRBJ2-5, with a weak D call TRBD1 (5 bases). The CDR3 loop spans 14 amino acids. Germline CDR1 and CDR2: WSHSY and SAAADI. V was trimmed by 3 bases and J by 0 bases, leaving 8 bases between them. In DNA form, the CDR3 reads TGCGCCAGCAGTGAAGGGGATTACCAAGAGACCCAGTACTTC. Encoded protein: CASSEGDYQETQYF.

V and J are TRBV23-1 and TRBJ1-1; the D is unclear. TRBV23-1 is annotated as an ORF whose role is uncertain. Deletions cut 4 bases from V and 7 bases from J, with 13 bases between. The CDR3 contains 13 residues. The CDR3 spells CASSPEATNEAFF. CDR3 nucleotide sequence: TGCGCCAGCAGTCCGGAGGCAACGAATGAAGCTTTCTTT.

The V gene is TRBV6-1, the J gene TRBJ1-2, with D uncertain. Germline CDR1 MNHNS, CDR2 SASEGT. The CDR3 sequence is 12 residues long. Trimming pared 6 bases from V and 3 bases from J, leaving 8 bases between. The CDR3 DNA follows: TGTGCCAGCAGGGCGGGTTACTATGGCTACACCTTC. Translation: CASRAGYYGYTF.

The chain links TRBV10-3 to TRBJ1-2, with 10 bases matching TRBD1. This CDR3 has 16 amino acids. Germline CDR1 is ENHRY and CDR2 is SYGVKD. Germline trimming cut 2 bases from V and 7 bases from J; bases unmatched to any gene: 10. The CDR3 is CAISERKGQGLRGYTF. CDR3 sequence (DNA): TGTGCCATCAGTGAGAGAAAGGGACAGGGGCTCCGTGGCTACACCTTC.

For this clone: At the DNA level, this CDR3 is encoded by other sequences in the same sample as well. The rearrangement links TRBV5-1 to TRBJ1-5; 7 positions match TRBD1. The CDR3 is 15 residues long. V shed 0 bases and J 4 bases; nucleotides not matched to a gene: 4. The V gene's germline CDR1 is SGHRS and CDR2 YFSETQ. CDR3: CASSLAPGGNQPQHF. Written as DNA, the CDR3 is TGCGCCAGCAGCTTGGCGCCAGGGGGTAATCAGCCCCAGCATTTT. Based on the CDR3 plus reference TRBV5-1 and TRBJ1-5, the full variable domain is KAGVTQTPRYLIKTRGQQVTLSCSPISGHRSVSWYQQTPGQGLQFLFEYFSETQRNKGNFPGRFSGRQFSNSRSEMNVSTLELGDSALYLCASSLAPGGNQPQHFGDGTRLSIL.